These 27 T cell receptor beta chains were all obtained from the same sample, sequenced in a study of post-analysis software for immune sequencing data. Whole-study results and caveats: The five TRBV segments detected at higher frequency in patients than in controls included TRBV5-6, TRBV5-1 and TRBV20-1.

Unique-molecular-identifier-tagged TCR beta cDNA libraries were used. TCRdb independently ran MiXCR on the PCR reads; one entry per CDR3 protein. This sample has 400,000 to 500,000 distinct CDR3 sequences, with roughly 38% found just once. No antigen has been identified for these receptors. The sample consisted of blood. The receptors were gathered from a girl aged 2-10 years with multiple sclerosis.

CDR3 coding DNA: TGTGCCAGCAGCGTAGGTCCGGGAGAGGGTGAGACCCAGTACTTC. Protein sequence: CASSVGPGEGETQYF. The chain carries TRBV9 and TRBJ2-5, with D maybe TRBD2 (6 bases). Trimming stripped 0 bases from V and 5 bases from J, with 14 bases between. Germline V CDR1 and CDR2: SGDLS, YYNGEE. This CDR3 region has 15 residues.

As regards this clonotype: This may stem from a read error, because a much larger clone lies one nucleotide away. The chain recombines TRBV29-1 with TRBJ2-7; no reliable D call. The germline V gene encodes CDR1 SQVTM and CDR2 ANQGSEA. The CDR3 length is 13 residues. The V end was cut by 3 bases, the J end by 6 bases, with 15 bases between. The CDR3 is CSVDDGSACEQYF. The DNA for the CDR3 is TGCAGCGTTGATGACGGGTCGGCCTGCGAGCAGTACTTC.

V and J are TRBV7-9 and TRBJ2-5, with D possibly being TRBD1 or TRBD2 (5 bases each). The CDR3 runs 12 residues. The V end lost 4 bases, the J end lost 11 bases, and 14 bases lay between the germline ends. Per the germline V gene, CDR1 is SEHNR and CDR2 is FQNEAQ (reference sequence). The CDR3 here is CASSSQEDEQYF. In nucleotides, the CDR3 is TGTGCCAGCAGCTCACAGGAGGATGAGCAGTACTTC.

The chain carries TRBV5-1 and TRBJ2-5; 12 bases match TRBD2. Matching the DNA end better, TRBJ2-7 makes the J call doubtful. Germline V gene data show CDR1 as SGHRS and CDR2 as YFSETQ. This CDR3 spans 15 amino acids. CDR3 in amino acids: CASRDGTSGFYEQYF. DNA of the CDR3: TGCGCCAGCAGGGACGGGACTAGCGGGTTCTACGAGCAGTACTTC.

This clonotype was seen a few times. The rearrangement links TRBV28 to TRBJ1-2; 8 nucleotides match TRBD1. Germline V CDR1 and CDR2: MDHEN, SYDVKM. J lost 2 bases, V lost 5 bases, and 10 bases had no gene match. This CDR3 has 16 residues. CDR3 protein: CASSRYRGTGNYGYTF. Here the CDR3 DNA reads TGTGCCAGCAGTCGATATAGGGGGACAGGCAACTATGGCTACACCTTC.

The V gene is TRBV20-1, the J gene TRBJ2-7; 7 nucleotides agree with TRBD1. The CDR3 has 15 amino acids. The V and J ends lost 3 bases and 1 base, in that order; junction bases with no gene match: 9. Germline V gives CDR1 DFQATT, CDR2 SNEGSKA (reference sequence). Written as DNA, the CDR3 is TGCAGTGCTAGCCCAGGGACAGAAACATCCTACGAGCAGTACTTC. It encodes CSASPGTETSYEQYF.

The chain employs TRBV2 and TRBJ2-7; D is ambiguous. CDR1 SNHLY and CDR2 FYNNEI come from the germline V gene. Between the trimmed V and J ends, which lost 7 bases and 7 bases, there was a span of 23 bases. This CDR3 is 15 amino acids long. Here the CDR3 DNA reads TGTGCCAGCAAACATGAACTAAACCGCTACAATGAGCAGTACTTC. This encodes CASKHELNRYNEQYF.

This clonotype turned up a few times. The rearrangement joins TRBV12-5 to TRBJ1-5; D not certain. Trimming removed 5 bases from V and 3 bases from J, with 14 bases in between. The CDR3 contains 15 residues. CDR1 is LGHNT, CDR2 FRNRAP, per germline. CDR3 amino acids: CASGLKPGPNQPQHF. CDR3 sequence (DNA): TGTGCTAGTGGTCTCAAGCCTGGTCCCAATCAGCCCCAGCATTTT.

This clonotype was detected once. The chain couples TRBV6-6 to TRBJ2-4; D gene unclear. The end of the DNA aligns better with TRBJ2-7, so the J call may be wrong. The CDR3 has 13 amino acids. Looked up from germline, CDR1 is MNHNY and CDR2 is SVGAGI (reference sequence). Written as DNA, the CDR3 is TGTGCCAGCAGGACCTCGGACCATTACGAGCAGTACTTC. The encoded protein is CASRTSDHYEQYF.

The rearrangement links TRBV6-6 to TRBJ2-5, with D possibly matching TRBD2 (6 bases). The CDR3 has 14 amino acids. Germline V gene sequence: CDR1 MNHNY, CDR2 SVGAGI (reference sequence). V lost 6 bases, J lost 5 bases, and 16 bases lay in between. The CDR3 region has the DNA TGTGCCAGCAGGGACGAACTAGCATTGGAGACCCAGTACTTC. Its protein is CASRDELALETQYF.

The chain uses TRBV25-1 and TRBJ2-5; D unclear. The DNA end favors TRBJ2-7, so the J call may be wrong. The germline CDR1 and CDR2 sequences are MGHDK and SYGVNS. The CDR3 length is 13 residues. In DNA, the CDR3 is TGTGCCAGCAGTGAAGAGTGGACCCACGAGCAGTACTTC. It codes for CASSEEWTHEQYF.

The V and J genes are TRBV6-5 and TRBJ2-1; 11 bases line up with TRBD2. The J segment lost 3 bases and the V segment lost 2 bases, leaving 3 bases of the junction unmatched. Looked up from germline, CDR1 is MNHEY and CDR2 is SVGAGI. The CDR3 consists of 16 residues. CDR3 sequence: CASSYEGLAVYNEQFF. DNA for the CDR3: TGTGCCAGCAGTTACGAGGGACTAGCGGTCTACAATGAGCAGTTCTTC.

This chain uses TRBV11-2 with TRBJ2-1, with no clear D. V lost 1 base to trimming and J lost 7 bases, with 17 bases between them. The CDR3 loop spans 16 amino acids. Germline V gene data show CDR1 as SGHAT and CDR2 as FQNNGV. The CDR3 loop is CASSLAAYSRGNEQFF. CDR3 sequence (DNA): TGTGCCAGCAGCTTAGCTGCCTATTCTCGTGGGAATGAGCAGTTCTTC. Using reference TRBV11-2 and TRBJ2-1 for the parts outside the CDR3, the full variable domain is EAGVAQSPRYKIIEKRQSVAFWCNPISGHATLYWYQQILGQGPKLLIQFQNNGVVDDSQLPKDRFSAERLKGVDSTLKIQPAKLEDSAVYLCASSLAAYSRGNEQFFGPGTRLTVL.

This sequence joins TRBV20-1 and TRBJ2-1, with 10 bases matching TRBD2. With 3 bases clipped from V and 1 base from J, the junction kept 9 bases outside the gene matches. Germline CDR1 DFQATT, CDR2 SNEGSKA (reference sequence). The CDR3 has 17 amino acids. This chain's CDR3 is CSARVAGGANSYNEQFF. DNA for the CDR3: TGCAGTGCTAGGGTAGCGGGGGGCGCTAATTCCTACAATGAGCAGTTCTTC.

This clonotype was seen only a few times. The chain carries TRBV20-1 and TRBJ2-7, with 9 bases fitting TRBD2. Germline CDR1 DFQATT, CDR2 SNEGSKA (reference sequence). The CDR3 is 14 residues long. J lost 7 bases, V lost 2 bases, and 9 bases had no gene match. The CDR3 loop is CSARLAGQRGEQYF. CDR3 bases: TGCAGTGCTAGACTAGCGGGGCAGAGAGGGGAGCAGTACTTC.

There are a few counts of this clonotype. This chain connects TRBV15 to TRBJ2-5; no reliable D call. Germline CDR1 reads LNHNV; CDR2 reads YYDKDF (reference sequence). V was cut by 1 base and J by 3 bases, with 9 bases left in between. The CDR3 length is 14 residues. The chain's CDR3 is CATSRAVPEETQYF. The CDR3 nucleotides are TGTGCCACCAGCAGAGCTGTCCCTGAAGAGACCCAGTACTTC.

This chain connects TRBV20-1 to TRBJ2-1; TRBD2 matches 8 bases. This CDR3 has 15 residues. Germline CDR1 reads DFQATT; CDR2 reads SNEGSKA (reference sequence). V was pared by 1 base and J by 9 bases, with 11 bases of the junction left unmatched. The CDR3 region is CSARVPGGGPGEQFF. CDR3 bases: TGCAGTGCTAGAGTCCCCGGCGGGGGGCCGGGTGAGCAGTTCTTC.

V is TRBV4-1 and J is TRBJ2-2; perhaps TRBD1 as D (5 bases). CDR1 MGHRA and CDR2 YSYEKL come from the germline V gene. The CDR3 is made up of 13 amino acids. Trimming left V 3 bases short and J 8 bases short, with 10 bases between. The CDR3 nucleotides read TGCGCCAGCAGCCAGACAGAGATAGGGGAGCTGTTTTTT. Translating gives CASSQTEIGELFF.

This clonotype turned up a few times. The rearrangement uses TRBV18 and TRBJ1-1, with D tentatively TRBD1 (6 bases). The CDR3 runs 14 residues. Germline V lookup: CDR1 KGHSH, CDR2 LQKENI. The V and J ends lost 4 bases and 2 bases respectively, with 11 bases between them. CDR3 protein: CASSRGTLNTEAFF. The CDR3 region has the DNA TGTGCCAGCTCACGCGGGACATTAAACACTGAAGCTTTCTTT.

This clonotype was counted a few times. This sequence joins TRBV20-1 and TRBJ2-7; 9 bases agree with TRBD1. The V gene's germline CDR1 is DFQATT and CDR2 SNEGSKA (reference sequence). The CDR3 totals 15 residues. J was trimmed by 1 base and V by 1 base; bases with no gene match: 5. The CDR3 DNA follows: TGCAGTGCTAGAGCCGGGGACAGGGTATCCTACGAGCAGTACTTC. Residues: CSARAGDRVSYEQYF.

V and J are TRBV14 and TRBJ2-5; 8 nucleotides match TRBD2. CDR1 is SGHDN and CDR2 is FVKESK in the germline V gene. Trimming cost V 4 bases and J 0 bases; bases outside gene matches: 4. CDR3 size: 15 residues. CDR3 amino acids: CASSPGLVYQETQYF. The CDR3 coding sequence is TGTGCCAGCAGCCCGGGACTAGTTTACCAAGAGACCCAGTACTTC. The whole variable domain, filled in from reference TRBV14 and TRBJ2-5, reads EAGVTQFPSHSVIEKGQTVTLRCDPISGHDNLYWYRRVMGKEIKFLLHFVKESKQDESGMPNNRFLAERTGGTYSTLKVQPAELEDSGVYFCASSPGLVYQETQYFGPGTRLLVL.

There are a few counts of this clonotype. The chain has TRBV12-3 or TRBV12-4 and TRBJ2-7; D might be TRBD1 (6 bases). V gave up 5 bases and J gave up 10 bases, with 21 bases separating them. The CDR3 contains 14 residues. The CDR3 spells CASSPKDSPRAQYF. CDR3 coding DNA: TGTGCCAGCAGTCCGAAGGACAGCCCCCGGGCCCAGTACTTC.

This clonotype was counted a single time. The chain has TRBV10-3 and TRBJ2-1; D perhaps matches TRBD1 (5 bases). The CDR3 has 16 amino acids. Looked up from germline, CDR1 is ENHRY and CDR2 is SYGVKD. Trimming left V 7 bases short and J 2 bases short, with 18 bases between. DNA for the CDR3: TGTGCCATCAAAACAGGCCCCACGAGCCCCTACAATGAGCAGTTCTTC. It encodes CAIKTGPTSPYNEQFF.

This chain links TRBV7-2 with TRBJ2-1; TRBD2 matches at 15 bases. V shed 3 bases, J shed 4 bases, and the junction held 4 bases outside the gene matches. The CDR3 is 17 residues long. CDR1 SGHTA and CDR2 FQGNSA come from the germline V gene. The CDR3 DNA reads TGTGCCAGCAGCTTCGCCGGGACTAGCGGGAGGTACAATGAGCAGTTCTTC. This gives the protein CASSFAGTSGRYNEQFF.

The genes are TRBV10-3 and TRBJ2-1; 15 bases are shared with TRBD2. V gave up 6 bases and J gave up 7 bases; unmatched junction bases: 7. The CDR3 loop spans 16 amino acids. Per germline, CDR1 ENHRY and CDR2 SYGVKD. The CDR3 protein is CAIRGLAGGSGNEQFF. The DNA for the CDR3 is TGTGCCATCAGAGGACTAGCGGGAGGGTCAGGGAATGAGCAGTTCTTC.

This clonotype was observed a few times. CDR3 sequence reads: CSGLAGGTSTDTQYF. The CDR3 DNA sequence: TGCAGCGGGCTAGCGGGAGGAACAAGCACAGATACGCAGTATTTT. This chain connects TRBV29-1 to TRBJ2-3; TRBD2 matches at 11 bases. The CDR3 extends over 15 amino acids. After removal of 7 bases from V and 0 bases from J, the junction contained 6 bases not matched to a gene. Germline V CDR1 and CDR2: SQVTM, ANQGSEA.

Only one count was recorded for this clonotype. This chain links TRBV4-3 with TRBJ1-1, with 7 nucleotides matching TRBD1. The V gene's germline CDR1 is LGHNA and CDR2 YSLEER. The CDR3 has 14 residues. V lost 3 bases, J lost 11 bases, and 12 bases stayed unmatched. This CDR3 is CASSQGTVSIEAFF. As DNA, the CDR3 is TGCGCCAGCAGCCAGGGGACAGTTAGCATTGAGGCTTTCTTT.